Described below is a single T cell receptor (beta chain) sequence and its context. This sequence is one base from a far larger clone and is likely a read error. This entry comes from a study of shared clonotypes between healthy human individuals. 300 ng DNA, about 30,000 T cell genomes, went into unsorted PBMC replicate PCRs. Profiled with immunoSEQ multiplex PCR; TCRdb holds only in-frame clones, not every one. The data show about 460,000 clones, more than 70% seen once. Germline CDR1 and CDR2: MDHEN and SYDVKM. The CDR3 covers 14 residues. Sequenced material: PBMCs. The chain combines TRBV28 with TRBJ1-1; 7 bases are a match to TRBD1. The sequence came from a woman aged 40 to 55 in good health. Some clones in this sample may be carry-over from other donors' samples. CDR3 protein: CVSSSGRWDSEAFF. CDR3 in DNA: TGTGTCAGCAGTTCAGGCCGCTGGGACAGTGAAGCTTTCTTT.